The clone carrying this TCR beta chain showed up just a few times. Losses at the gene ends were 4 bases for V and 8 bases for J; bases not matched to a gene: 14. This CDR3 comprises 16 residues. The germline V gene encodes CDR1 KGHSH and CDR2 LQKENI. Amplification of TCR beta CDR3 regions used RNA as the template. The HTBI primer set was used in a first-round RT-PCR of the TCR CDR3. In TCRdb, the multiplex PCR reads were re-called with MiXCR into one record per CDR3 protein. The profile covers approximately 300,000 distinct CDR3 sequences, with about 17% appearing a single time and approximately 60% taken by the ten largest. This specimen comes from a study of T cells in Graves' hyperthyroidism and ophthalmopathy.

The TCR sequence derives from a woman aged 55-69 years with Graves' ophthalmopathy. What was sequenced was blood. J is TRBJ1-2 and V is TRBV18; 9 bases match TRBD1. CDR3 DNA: TGTGCCAGCTCACAGAACCGGGACAGGGACGTGAGGGGCTACACCTTC. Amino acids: CASSQNRDRDVRGYTF.